These 3 T cell receptor beta chains were sequenced from one sample in a study of OX40 agonist ivuxolimab in advanced cancers. Libraries were built with the immunoSEQ multiplex PCR assay. The clones in this table, taken by TCRdb from immuneACCESS, are in-frame only. Not every clone is retained; where verified, under half of the shortfall comes from an unresolved V gene, and the cause of the rest is unknown. Counted in this sample were 75,000 to 100,000 clones; more than 85% of them appeared once. The ten top clones hold around 3.5% of the sample. The specimen was CD4+ or CD8+ T cells sorted from blood, collected in a trial of the OX40 agonist ivuxolimab. These TCRs come from an adult with an advanced solid tumor such as melanoma, head and neck, liver or kidney cancer.

V usage is TRBV9 and J usage is TRBJ2-7, with D unclear. Trimming pared 4 bases from V and 2 bases from J, leaving 10 bases between. The CDR3 has 13 residues. Germline V gives CDR1 SGDLS, CDR2 YYNGEE. CDR3 DNA sequence: TGTGCCAGCAGCCCCCGCCCCACCTACGAGCAGTACTTC. Its translation: CASSPRPTYEQYF.

CDR3 DNA: TGTGCCAGCCGGTTGGGGATGAACACTGAAGCTTTCTTT. This encodes CASRLGMNTEAFF. The chain couples TRBV27 to TRBJ1-1, with unresolved D. V lost 8 bases to trimming and J lost 0 bases, with 10 bases between them. Looked up from germline, CDR1 is MNHEY and CDR2 is SMNVEV (reference sequence). This CDR3 is 13 amino acids long.

This clone was counted a few times. This chain connects TRBV5-5 to TRBJ1-1; D not resolved. Trimming removed 3 bases at V and 4 bases at J, with 10 bases between. This CDR3 contains 13 residues. The germline V gene has CDR1 SGHKS and CDR2 YYEKEE (reference sequence). CDR3 sequence (DNA): TGTGCCAGCAGCTCGGCAGTATTCACTGAAGCTTTCTTT. Protein product: CASSSAVFTEAFF.